The next 10 T cell receptor beta chains were all read from a single sample in a study of T-cell reconstitution after alpha-beta-depleted transplantation in children. Preparation of the TCRbeta library was carried out with unique molecular identifiers. TCRdb reprocessed the PCR reads with MiXCR, giving one entry per CDR3 protein. Of approximately 390,000 distinct CDR3 sequences in the sample, roughly 10% were seen once. The input for sequencing was PBMCs from the stem cell graft donor, taken from the stem cell graft. Receptor source: a human donor who donated a stem cell graft to a child with acute myeloid leukemia.

J is TRBJ2-1 and V is TRBV18; TRBD2 aligns across 13 bases. Germline assignment: CDR1 KGHSH and CDR2 LQKENI. The CDR3 consists of 18 residues. The V segment lost 6 bases and the J segment 5 bases; nucleotides outside the gene matches: 13. CDR3 residues: CASSPRLAGGGSDNEQFF. For the CDR3, the DNA is TGTGCCAGCTCCCCGAGACTAGCGGGAGGCGGCTCTGACAATGAGCAGTTCTTC.

This clonotype has ten or more counts. The chain is built from TRBV12-3 or TRBV12-4 and TRBJ2-1; no firm D call. CDR3 length: 16 residues. Trimming removed 2 bases from V and 2 bases from J, with 13 bases in between. DNA for the CDR3: TGTGCCAGCAGTTTAAGTTGGGGATTAGCCTACAATGAGCAGTTCTTC. Its protein is CASSLSWGLAYNEQFF.

This clonotype was observed a handful of times. The gene calls are TRBV6-4 and TRBJ2-5; no firm D call. Germline CDR1 is MRHNA and CDR2 is SNTAGT. The CDR3 loop spans 9 amino acids. V lost 4 bases, J lost 13 bases, and 7 bases lay in between. The CDR3 spells CASSAQPYF. The CDR3 nucleotides are TGTGCCAGCAGTGCCCAGCCGTACTTC.

This clonotype was observed at least ten times. The J gene is TRBJ1-2, the V gene TRBV10-2, with D perhaps TRBD1 (5 bases). This CDR3 has 13 amino acids. CDR1 WSHSY and CDR2 SAAADI come from the germline V gene. The ends were cut back, 7 bases at V and 6 bases at J, with 15 bases in the middle. In nucleotides, the CDR3 is TGCGCCAGCACCAGAGGCGGGGGGGATGGCTACACCTTC. This codes for CASTRGGGDGYTF.

The V and J genes are TRBV7-3 and TRBJ1-2; 7 bases agree with TRBD1. CDR1 SGHTA and CDR2 FQGTGA come from the germline V gene. This CDR3 is 13 amino acids long. The trim removed 5 bases at V and 4 bases at J, leaving 4 bases unmatched. DNA of the CDR3: TGTGCCAGCAGCCAGACAGGGACCTATGGCTACACCTTC. Protein product: CASSQTGTYGYTF.

This clonotype was seen many times. Relative to the germline gene, one junction end is altered; a read error may explain this. The chain joins TRBV27 to TRBJ1-2; D is unresolved. There are 13 residues in the CDR3. Per the germline V gene, CDR1 is MNHEY and CDR2 is SMNVEV (reference sequence). The CDR3 nucleotides read TGCGCCAGCAGCCTTACAGCTAACTATGGCTACACCTTC. Amino acid sequence: CASSLTANYGYTF.

This chain joins TRBV7-2 and TRBJ2-1; 7 nucleotides line up with TRBD1. The germline CDR1 and CDR2 sequences are SGHTA and FQGNSA. Trimming cost V 5 bases and J 4 bases; bases outside gene matches: 8. CDR3 length: 15 residues. The CDR3 bases are TGTGCCAGCAGCCCTAAGGGACAGACATACAATGAGCAGTTCTTC. Protein product: CASSPKGQTYNEQFF.

The chain couples TRBV27 to TRBJ2-1; D might be TRBD1 or TRBD2, each matching 5 bases. CDR1 and CDR2 (germline): MNHEY, SMNVEV (reference sequence). V shed 2 bases and J shed 5 bases, with 13 bases lying between them. CDR3 length: 15 residues. The CDR3 reads CASSLGEGDDNEQFF. CDR3 DNA: TGTGCCAGCAGTTTAGGGGAAGGGGACGACAATGAGCAGTTCTTC.

This clonotype has at least ten counts. The rearrangement uses TRBV20-1 and TRBJ2-1, with D maybe TRBD1 (6 bases). The CDR3 covers 12 residues. Trimming left V 6 bases short and J 7 bases short, with 13 bases between. Germline CDR1 and CDR2: DFQATT and SNEGSKA (reference sequence). The CDR3 spells CSAEQGRNEQFF. The CDR3 DNA reads TGCAGTGCCGAACAGGGAAGGAATGAGCAGTTCTTC.

This chain connects TRBV10-3 to TRBJ1-2, with a possible D match to TRBD1 (5 bases). Germline V gives CDR1 ENHRY, CDR2 SYGVKD. V lost 10 bases, J lost 1 base, and 16 bases lay in between. The CDR3 contains 14 residues. The CDR3 nucleotides read TGTGCCACCCAGCCGGGGGGGGATAACTATGGCTACACCTTC. Protein product: CATQPGGDNYGYTF.